Described below is a single T cell receptor (beta chain) sequence and its context. These data come from a study of blood T cell repertoires in COVID-19. The method was immunoSEQ multiplex PCR; TCRdb's version includes in-frame clones alone and lacks a portion of them. This sample has approximately 16,000 clones, with 85% to 90% found just once. The CDR3 contains 14 residues. The germline V gene encodes CDR1 SGHRS and CDR2 YFSETQ. V lost 4 bases and J lost 2; bases outside the gene matches: 5. Sequences were obtained from peripheral blood. The TCR sequence derives from an older woman in a cohort sampled during active or convalescent COVID-19. The chain uses TRBV5-1 and TRBJ2-5; 7 bases are shared with TRBD2. The CDR3, as DNA: TGCGCCAGCAGCATCGGGACTATACAAGAGACCCAGTACTTC. Translation gives CASSIGTIQETQYF.